Described below is a single TCR beta chain sequence and its context. This entry comes from a study of shared clonotypes between healthy human individuals. In germline, CDR1 is ENHRY, CDR2 SYGVKD. This CDR3 has 15 residues. The V segment lost 4 bases and the J segment 2 bases; nucleotides outside the gene matches: 6. Produced via immunoSEQ multiplex PCR; TCRdb's table is partial and in-frame only. The sample comprises 2 million to 2.5 million clones, 85% to 95% of which are singletons, and approximately 0.13% rests with the top ten. The sample consisted of naive CD4+ T cells sorted from blood. Subset meaning: CD45RA+ positively selected. The chain links TRBV10-3 to TRBJ2-3; 7 bases align to TRBD1. The source is a man between 18 and 35 years old in good health. The CDR3 DNA reads as TGTGCCATCAGTGCTGGGGACAGACTCACAGATACGCAGTATTTT. Translating it yields CAISAGDRLTDTQYF.